The clone carrying this TCR beta chain has only a few counts. TCRdb independently ran MiXCR on the RT-PCR reads; one entry per CDR3 protein. Among about 24,000 distinct CDR3 sequences listed, about 45% were seen once. This record comes from a study of patients and donors after allogeneic stem cell transplantation. The germline gives CDR1 LNHNV, CDR2 YYDKDF (reference sequence). CDR3 length equals 14 residues. V was clipped by 4 bases and J by 1 base, with 10 bases between them. The receptor's source is a human donor who was either an allogeneic HSCT recipient or a stem cell or donor lymphocyte infusion donor (not recorded which). It is not recorded whose cells these are; they may come from a transplant donor. The chain uses TRBV15 and TRBJ2-5, with D unresolved. Input material: blood, either unsorted or a sorted T cell fraction (not recorded which). The chain's CDR3 is CATSKRVVQETQYF. CDR3 DNA sequence: TGTGCCACCAGCAAAAGGGTGGTCCAAGAGACCCAGTACTTC.